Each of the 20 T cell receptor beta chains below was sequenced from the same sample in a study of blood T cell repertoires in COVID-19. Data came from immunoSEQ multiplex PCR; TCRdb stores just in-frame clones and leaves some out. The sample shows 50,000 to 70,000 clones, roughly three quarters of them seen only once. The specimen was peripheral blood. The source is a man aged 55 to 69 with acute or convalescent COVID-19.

The CDR3 spells CATSQTGTGAFQPQHF. CDR3 coding DNA: TGTGCCACCAGCCAGACCGGGACAGGGGCCTTCCAGCCCCAGCATTTT. The rearrangement uses TRBV24-1 and TRBJ1-5, with TRBD1 matching 10 bases. Germline CDR1 KGHDR, CDR2 SFDVKD. Trimming removed 7 bases from V and 7 bases from J; junction bases left unmatched: 12. The CDR3 sequence is 16 residues long.

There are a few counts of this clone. The CDR3 nucleotides read TGTGCCAGCAGCTTACCCCCAGATTACTACGAGCAGTACTTC. Its translation is CASSLPPDYYEQYF. The chain uses TRBV7-9 and TRBJ2-7; D unresolved. Per germline, CDR1 SEHNR and CDR2 FQNEAQ (reference sequence). V shed 2 bases and J shed 3 bases, with 11 bases lying between them. The CDR3 runs 14 residues. The variable domain in full, completed from reference TRBV7-9 and TRBJ2-7, reads DTGVSQNPRHKITKRGQNVTFRCDPISEHNRLYWYRQTLGQGPEFLTYFQNEAQLEKSRLLSDRFSAERPKGSFSTLEIQRTEQGDSAMYLCASSLPPDYYEQYFGPGTRLTVT.

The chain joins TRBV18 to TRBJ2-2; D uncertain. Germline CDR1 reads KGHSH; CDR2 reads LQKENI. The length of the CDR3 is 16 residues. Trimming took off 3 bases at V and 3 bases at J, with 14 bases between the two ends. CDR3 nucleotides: TGTGCCAGCTCACCTGCCCTGTCTGGGCACACCGGGGAGCTGTTTTTT. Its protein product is CASSPALSGHTGELFF.

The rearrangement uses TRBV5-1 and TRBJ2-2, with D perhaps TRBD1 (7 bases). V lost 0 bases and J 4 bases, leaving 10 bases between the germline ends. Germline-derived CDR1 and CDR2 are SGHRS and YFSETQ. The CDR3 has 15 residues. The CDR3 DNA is TGCGCCAGCAGCTTGGGACAGGGAGGCACCGGGGAGCTGTTTTTT. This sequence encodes CASSLGQGGTGELFF.

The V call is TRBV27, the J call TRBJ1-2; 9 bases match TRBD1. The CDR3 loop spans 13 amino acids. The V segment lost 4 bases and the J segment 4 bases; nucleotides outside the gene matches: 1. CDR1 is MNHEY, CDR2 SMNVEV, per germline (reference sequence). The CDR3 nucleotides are TGTGCCAGCAGTTCGACAGGGGGCTATGGCTACACCTTC. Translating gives CASSSTGGYGYTF.

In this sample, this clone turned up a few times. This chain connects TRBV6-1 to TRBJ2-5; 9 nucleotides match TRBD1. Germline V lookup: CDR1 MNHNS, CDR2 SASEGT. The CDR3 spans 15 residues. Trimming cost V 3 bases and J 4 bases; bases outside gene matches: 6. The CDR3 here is CASSEGQGLGETQYF. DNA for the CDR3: TGTGCCAGCAGTGAGGGACAGGGCTTGGGAGAGACCCAGTACTTC.

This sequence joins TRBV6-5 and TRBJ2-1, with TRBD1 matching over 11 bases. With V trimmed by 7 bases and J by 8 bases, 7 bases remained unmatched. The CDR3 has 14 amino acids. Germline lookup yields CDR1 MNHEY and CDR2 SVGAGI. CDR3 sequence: CASNRDRGAYEQFF. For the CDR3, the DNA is TGTGCCAGCAATCGGGACAGGGGGGCGTATGAGCAGTTCTTC.

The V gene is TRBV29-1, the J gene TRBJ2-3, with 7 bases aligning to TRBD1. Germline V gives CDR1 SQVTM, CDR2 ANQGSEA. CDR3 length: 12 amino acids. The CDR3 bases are TGCAGTATACAGGGGATCACAGATACGCAGTATTTT. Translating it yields CSIQGITDTQYF.

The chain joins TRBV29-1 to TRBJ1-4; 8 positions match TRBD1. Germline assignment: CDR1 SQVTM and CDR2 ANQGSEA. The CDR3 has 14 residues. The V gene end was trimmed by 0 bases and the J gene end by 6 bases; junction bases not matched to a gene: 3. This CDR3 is CSVEEMGQDEKLFF. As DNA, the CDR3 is TGCAGCGTTGAAGAGATGGGACAGGATGAAAAACTGTTTTTT.

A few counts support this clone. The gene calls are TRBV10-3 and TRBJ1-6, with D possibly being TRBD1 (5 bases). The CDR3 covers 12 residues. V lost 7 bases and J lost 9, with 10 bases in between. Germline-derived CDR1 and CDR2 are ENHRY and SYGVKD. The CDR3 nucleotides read TGTGCCATCAAGACAGAAATTTCACCCCTCCACTTT. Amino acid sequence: CAIKTEISPLHF.

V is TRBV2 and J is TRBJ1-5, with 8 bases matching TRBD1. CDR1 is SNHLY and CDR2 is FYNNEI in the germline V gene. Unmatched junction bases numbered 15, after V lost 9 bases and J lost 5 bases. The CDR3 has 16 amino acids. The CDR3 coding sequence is TGTGCCAGGGACAGGGAGATGCCATTAGCAGATCAGCCCCAGCATTTT. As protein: CARDREMPLADQPQHF.

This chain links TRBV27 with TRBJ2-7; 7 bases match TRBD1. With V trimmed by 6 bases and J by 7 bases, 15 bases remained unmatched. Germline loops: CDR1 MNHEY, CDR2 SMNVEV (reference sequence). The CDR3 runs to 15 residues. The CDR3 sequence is CASRRKGTEPLEQYF. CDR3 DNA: TGTGCCAGCAGGAGGAAAGGGACAGAACCCTTAGAGCAGTACTTC.

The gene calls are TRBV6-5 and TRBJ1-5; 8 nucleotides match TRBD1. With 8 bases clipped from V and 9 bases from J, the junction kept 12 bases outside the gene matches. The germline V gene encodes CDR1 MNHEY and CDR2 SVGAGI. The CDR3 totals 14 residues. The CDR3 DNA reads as TGTGCCAGCTCAGCAGGGGGCGCGAGTCGGCCCCAGCATTTT. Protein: CASSAGGASRPQHF.

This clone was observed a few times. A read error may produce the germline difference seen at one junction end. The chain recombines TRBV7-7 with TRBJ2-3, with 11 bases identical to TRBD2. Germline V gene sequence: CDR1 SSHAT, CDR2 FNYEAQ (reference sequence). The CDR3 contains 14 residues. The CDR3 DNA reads TGTGCTAGCAGTAGCGGGGGGGCTGTAGATACGCAGTATTTT. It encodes CASSSGGAVDTQYF.

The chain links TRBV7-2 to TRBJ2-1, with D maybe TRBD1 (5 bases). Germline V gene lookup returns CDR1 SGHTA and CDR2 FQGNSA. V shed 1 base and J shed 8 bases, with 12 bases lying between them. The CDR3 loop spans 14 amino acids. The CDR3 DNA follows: TGTGCCAGCAGCTTAGACAGGTCGGGCGATGAGCAGTTCTTC. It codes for CASSLDRSGDEQFF.

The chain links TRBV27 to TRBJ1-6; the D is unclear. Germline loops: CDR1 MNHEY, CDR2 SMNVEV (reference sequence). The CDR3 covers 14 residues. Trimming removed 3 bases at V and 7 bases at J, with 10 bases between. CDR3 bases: TGTGCCAGCAGTTTGGAGCGTACCAATTCACCCCTCCACTTT. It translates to CASSLERTNSPLHF.

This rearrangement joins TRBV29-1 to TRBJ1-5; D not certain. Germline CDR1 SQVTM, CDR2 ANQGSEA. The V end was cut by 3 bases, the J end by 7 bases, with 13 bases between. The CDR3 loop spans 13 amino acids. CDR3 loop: CSVEFSGGQPQHF. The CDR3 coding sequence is TGCAGCGTTGAGTTTTCCGGAGGACAGCCCCAGCATTTT. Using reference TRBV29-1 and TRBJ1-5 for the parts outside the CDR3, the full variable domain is SAVISQKPSRDICQRGTSLTIQCQVDSQVTMMFWYRQQPGQSLTLIATANQGSEATYESGFVIDKFPISRPNLTFSTLTVSNMSPEDSSIYLCSVEFSGGQPQHFGDGTRLSIL.

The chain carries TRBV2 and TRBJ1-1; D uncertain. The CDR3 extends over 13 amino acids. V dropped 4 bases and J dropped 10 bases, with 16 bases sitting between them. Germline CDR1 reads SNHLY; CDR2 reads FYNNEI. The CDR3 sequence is CASSGGQAEVAFF. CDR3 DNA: TGTGCCAGCAGTGGAGGGCAGGCGGAAGTAGCTTTCTTT.

The CDR3: CASSYSMGGGNTIYF. CDR3 in DNA: TGTGCCAGCAGTTACTCGATGGGGGGAGGAAACACCATATATTTT. This chain links TRBV6-5 with TRBJ1-3; perhaps TRBD1 as D (5 bases). Germline V gene data show CDR1 as MNHEY and CDR2 as SVGAGI. CDR3 length: 15 residues. V lost 0 bases and J lost 4, with 10 bases in between.

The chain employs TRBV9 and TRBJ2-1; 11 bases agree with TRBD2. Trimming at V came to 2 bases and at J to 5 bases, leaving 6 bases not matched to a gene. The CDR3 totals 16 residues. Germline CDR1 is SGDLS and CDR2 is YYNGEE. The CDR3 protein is CASSVGTTSGDNEQFF. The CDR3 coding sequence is TGTGCCAGCAGCGTGGGCACGACTAGCGGGGACAATGAGCAGTTCTTC.